Listed here are 26 T cell receptor beta chains from one sample, sequenced in a study of blood T cells in healthy people across ages. For the second PCR, which ran for 7 to 11 cycles, a sample-barcoded 5' primer and a J-beta primer mix were used. TCRdb processed the 5' RACE reads anew with MiXCR; each CDR3 protein has one entry. The profile shows over 600,000 distinct CDR3 sequences, around 38% of them singletons. Material: blood. These receptors all stem from an elderly man in good health.

This rearrangement joins TRBV3-1 to TRBJ1-2; 9 positions match TRBD1. The CDR3 runs to 15 residues. Trimming cost V 0 bases and J 5 bases; bases outside gene matches: 4. From germline, CDR1 is LGHDT and CDR2 YNNKEL (reference sequence). The CDR3 sequence is CASSQDSGQGYGYTF. In DNA, the CDR3 is TGTGCCAGCAGCCAAGATTCGGGACAGGGATATGGCTACACCTTC.

In its sample, this clonotype was seen a few times. The genes are TRBV9 and TRBJ2-4; 8 nucleotides align to TRBD1. CDR1 is SGDLS, CDR2 YYNGEE, per germline. This CDR3 has 12 amino acids. The V segment lost 0 bases and the J segment 15 bases; nucleotides outside the gene matches: 5. In DNA form, the CDR3 reads TGTGCCAGCAGCGTAGGGACAGGGTTTTTGTACTTC. Translation: CASSVGTGFLYF.

The V gene is TRBV20-1, the J gene TRBJ2-5; a weak D match, TRBD2 (5 bases). Germline loops: CDR1 DFQATT, CDR2 SNEGSKA (reference sequence). The CDR3 runs to 14 residues. The ends were cut back, 1 base at V and 4 bases at J, with 13 bases in the middle. The chain's CDR3 is CSARVGPSGETQYF. Here the CDR3 DNA reads TGCAGTGCTAGAGTTGGTCCCAGCGGAGAGACCCAGTACTTC.

The CDR3 here is CSVAVGGKNIQYF. As DNA, the CDR3 is TGCAGCGTAGCCGTGGGTGGCAAAAACATTCAGTACTTC. The genes are TRBV29-1 and TRBJ2-4; D remains unclear. This CDR3 has 13 residues. The germline V gene encodes CDR1 SQVTM and CDR2 ANQGSEA. The V end lost 6 bases, the J end lost 3 bases, and 12 bases lay between the germline ends.

As regards this clonotype: A single base separates this from a much larger clone, so it may be a read error. V and J are TRBV4-3 and TRBJ2-1; the D gene is possibly TRBD2 (6 bases). The ends were cut back, 2 bases at V and 6 bases at J, with 11 bases in the middle. Germline V CDR1 and CDR2: LGHNA, YSLEER. The CDR3 has 14 amino acids. The DNA for the CDR3 is TGCGCCAGCAGCCAACCGGGAGCGTCCAATGAGCAGTTCTTC. This gives the protein CASSQPGASNEQFF.

This clonotype was seen at least ten times. The chain joins TRBV6-6 to TRBJ2-6, with D perhaps assigned TRBD1 or TRBD2 (5 bases each). The V end lost 5 bases, the J end lost 1 base, and 15 bases lay between the germline ends. Germline CDR1 reads MNHNY; CDR2 reads SVGAGI (reference sequence). The CDR3 contains 17 residues. The chain's CDR3 is CASSRDQITSGANVLTF. Written as DNA, the CDR3 is TGTGCCAGCAGTCGGGACCAGATCACTTCTGGGGCCAACGTCCTGACTTTC.

The sample holds a few counts of this clonotype. V is TRBV6-4 and J is TRBJ2-1, with 9 bases fitting TRBD1. Germline CDR1 reads MRHNA; CDR2 reads SNTAGT. The trim removed 6 bases at V and 8 bases at J, leaving 5 bases unmatched. This CDR3 contains 13 residues. The CDR3 region is CASSMDRGDEQFF. The CDR3 DNA is TGTGCCAGCAGCATGGACAGGGGAGATGAGCAGTTCTTC.

This clonotype was counted between two and nine times. V is TRBV18 and J is TRBJ2-2, with 10 bases aligning to TRBD2. The germline CDR1 and CDR2 sequences are KGHSH and LQKENI. The CDR3 runs 17 residues. V shed 2 bases and J 7 bases; nucleotides not matched to a gene: 10. CDR3 coding DNA: TGTGCCAGCTCACCAGTTTCGGTAGCGGGAGGAATCGGGGAGCTGTTTTTT. Translated: CASSPVSVAGGIGELFF.

This clonotype was seen a handful of times. This chain joins TRBV2 and TRBJ2-5; D might be TRBD2 (5 bases). This CDR3 contains 14 residues. The germline V gene encodes CDR1 SNHLY and CDR2 FYNNEI. Trimming pared 5 bases from V and 1 base from J, leaving 11 bases between. The CDR3 spells CASSSQRAQETQYF. The CDR3 coding sequence is TGTGCCAGCAGTTCACAGAGGGCCCAAGAGACCCAGTACTTC.

CDR3 nucleotides: TGTGCCAGCAGTTTCGGACGGGCCTCTGGAAACACCATATATTTT. Its translation is CASSFGRASGNTIYF. J is TRBJ1-3 and V is TRBV13; D not resolved. The V and J ends lost 6 bases and 0 bases respectively, with 12 bases between them. In germline, CDR1 is PRHDT, CDR2 FYEKMQ (reference sequence). The length of the CDR3 is 15 residues.

This clonotype showed up just once. This chain joins TRBV5-1 and TRBJ2-2; 7 positions match TRBD2. The CDR3 sequence is 16 residues long. CDR1 is SGHRS and CDR2 is YFSETQ in the germline V gene. J was trimmed by 0 bases and V by 4 bases; bases with no gene match: 6. CDR3 nucleotide sequence: TGCGCCAGCAGCCAGTGGACTAGTGCGAACACCGGGGAGCTGTTTTTT. Amino acids: CASSQWTSANTGELFF.

About this clonotype itself: Since a much larger clone is just one base distant, this may be a read error. The chain is built from TRBV7-9 and TRBJ2-3, with D tentatively TRBD2 (5 bases). The CDR3 spans 15 residues. Germline V lookup: CDR1 SEHNR, CDR2 FQNEAQ (reference sequence). The CDR3 here is CACSHKGLSTDTQYF. The CDR3 DNA follows: TGTGCCTGCAGCCACAAAGGACTTAGCACAGATACGCAGTATTTT. Complete variable domain (other parts from reference TRBV7-9 and TRBJ2-3): DTGVSQNPRHKITKRGQNVTFRCDPISEHNRLYWYRQTLGQGPEFLTYFQNEAQLEKSRLLSDRFSAERPKGSFSTLEIQRTEQGDSAMYLCACSHKGLSTDTQYFGPGTRLTVL.

The chain recombines TRBV28 with TRBJ2-7; the D gene is possibly TRBD1 (6 bases). Germline lookup yields CDR1 MDHEN and CDR2 SYDVKM. Trimming left V 4 bases short and J 1 base short, with 14 bases between. The CDR3 runs to 15 residues. The CDR3 nucleotides read TGTGCCAGCAGTTCATCGAAAAGGGGGTCCTACGAGCAGTACTTC. It codes for CASSSSKRGSYEQYF.

The V and J genes are TRBV7-9 and TRBJ1-4; D unresolved. Germline V gene lookup returns CDR1 SEHNR and CDR2 FQNEAQ (reference sequence). This CDR3 is built from 14 residues. The ends were cut back, 5 bases at V and 3 bases at J, with 10 bases in the middle. CDR3: CASSPGRPNEKLFF. The CDR3 DNA sequence: TGTGCCAGCAGCCCCGGGAGACCTAATGAAAAACTGTTTTTT.

The V gene is TRBV6-2 or TRBV6-3, the J gene TRBJ1-5; 7 bases line up with TRBD1. Unmatched junction bases numbered 5, after V lost 6 bases and J lost 6 bases. Germline values: CDR1 MNHEY, CDR2 SVGEGT. This CDR3 is built from 13 residues. The CDR3 nucleotides read TGTGCCAGCAGCCAAACAGGGGTTCAGCCCCAGCATTTT. Amino acid sequence: CASSQTGVQPQHF.

In the case of this clonotype: A much larger clone lies one base from this, so it may be a read error. J is TRBJ2-7 and V is TRBV6-2 or TRBV6-3; D is uncertain. Germline values: CDR1 MNHEY, CDR2 SVGEGT. CDR3 size: 14 residues. Trimming pared 8 bases from V and 4 bases from J, leaving 18 bases between. CDR3 region: CASGGATPPYEQYF. In nucleotides, the CDR3 is TGTGCCAGCGGCGGCGCGACACCTCCTTACGAGCAGTACTTC.

The genes are TRBV3-1 and TRBJ2-1, with D possibly matching TRBD2 (6 bases). Trimming left V 0 bases short and J 9 bases short, with 12 bases between. Looked up from germline, CDR1 is LGHDT and CDR2 is YNNKEL (reference sequence). This CDR3 region has 14 residues. The CDR3 loop is CASSQDRVGGEQFF. CDR3 bases: TGTGCCAGCAGCCAAGATCGGGTGGGGGGTGAGCAGTTCTTC.

This chain uses TRBV6-2 or TRBV6-3 with TRBJ2-1; 12 bases agree with TRBD2. Unmatched junction bases numbered 5, after V lost 4 bases and J lost 7 bases. This CDR3 is built from 15 residues. Germline CDR1 and CDR2: MNHEY and SVGEGT. CDR3 nucleotides: TGTGCCAGCAGTTGGCTAGCGGGGGGGAGGAATGAGCAGTTCTTC. It translates to CASSWLAGGRNEQFF.

The chain is built from TRBV9 and TRBJ2-1, with TRBD2 matching over 12 bases. This CDR3 spans 17 amino acids. The germline gives CDR1 SGDLS, CDR2 YYNGEE. With 4 bases clipped from V and 8 bases from J, the junction kept 13 bases outside the gene matches. CDR3 protein: CASSPNLAGGGHHEQFF. As DNA, the CDR3 is TGTGCCAGCAGCCCCAACCTAGCGGGAGGGGGGCACCATGAGCAGTTCTTC.

This clonotype turned up a few times. The chain is built from TRBV18 and TRBJ2-1; either TRBD1 or TRBD2 may fit D (5 bases each). The length of the CDR3 is 15 residues. With 5 bases removed from V and 2 bases from J, the gap between germline ends came to 13 bases. The germline CDR1 and CDR2 sequences are KGHSH and LQKENI. Here the CDR3 reads CASSSQGRAYNEQFF. The CDR3 DNA sequence: TGTGCCAGCTCATCTCAGGGACGTGCCTACAATGAGCAGTTCTTC.

The rearrangement joins TRBV7-9 to TRBJ2-7; D is possibly TRBD1 or TRBD2 (5 bases each). The germline CDR1 and CDR2 sequences are SEHNR and FQNEAQ (reference sequence). The CDR3 is 14 residues long. V shed 1 base and J shed 5 bases, with 12 bases lying between them. CDR3 nucleotides: TGTGCCAGCAGCTTAGGGGGGAGCGCGGACGAGCAGTACTTC. Amino acids: CASSLGGSADEQYF.

This clonotype was counted many times. The chain combines TRBV7-2 with TRBJ2-7; D perhaps matches TRBD1 (6 bases). The CDR3 has 14 amino acids. Germline CDR1 and CDR2: SGHTA and FQGNSA. Between the trimmed V and J ends, which lost 3 bases and 7 bases, there was a span of 16 bases. Here the CDR3 DNA reads TGTGCCAGCAGCTTTGACCAAAAGGGGGTAGAGCAGTACTTC. It is translated as CASSFDQKGVEQYF.

CDR3: CANGRAQLTWEQYF. The CDR3 DNA reads as TGTGCCAACGGCCGGGCCCAACTGACGTGGGAGCAGTACTTC. This chain joins TRBV5-6 and TRBJ2-1, with D unclear. The J call may be in error: the DNA end matches TRBJ2-7 better. The CDR3 has 14 amino acids. Germline V gene data show CDR1 as SGHDT and CDR2 as YYEEEE.

The gene calls are TRBV2 and TRBJ2-5; no definite D call. Trimming pared 3 bases from V and 11 bases from J, leaving 10 bases between. Germline assignment: CDR1 SNHLY and CDR2 FYNNEI. This CDR3 has 11 residues. This chain's CDR3 is CASSEGNEQYF. Written as DNA, the CDR3 is TGTGCCAGCAGTGAGGGCAATGAGCAGTACTTC.

This clonotype showed up just a few times. The chain employs TRBV4-3 and TRBJ2-3; D ambiguous. The germline CDR1 and CDR2 sequences are LGHNA and YSLEER. V was clipped by 0 bases and J by 6 bases, with 13 bases between them. This CDR3 spans 15 amino acids. CDR3 DNA sequence: TGCGCCAGCAGCCAAGATTGGGCCCGGTTGGATACGCAGTATTTT. Translating gives CASSQDWARLDTQYF.

The chain carries TRBV4-3 and TRBJ1-2; D ambiguous. The CDR3 consists of 15 residues. The germline V gene has CDR1 LGHNA and CDR2 YSLEER. Trimming pared 0 bases from V and 1 base from J, leaving 9 bases between. CDR3 coding DNA: TGCGCCAGCAGCCAAGAAAGTGTCGGTAACTATGGCTACACCTTC. Translating it yields CASSQESVGNYGYTF.